This T cell receptor beta chain came from a study of Graves' ophthalmopathy and Graves' hyperthyroidism (dated by TCRdb to the late 2010s). The study in broad terms: Peripheral blood was collected before any treatment was given, at the time of initial diagnosis. To tell Graves' ophthalmopathy apart from Graves' hyperthyroidism, and to predict which patients would progress to ophthalmopathy, the study relied on TCR beta repertoire signatures. In total, some 130 blood samples were TCR-sequenced: under 45 ophthalmopathy, over 70 hyperthyroidism and some 17 hyperthyroidism-to-ophthalmopathy patients. To explore V-J signatures that distinguish ophthalmopathy from hyperthyroidism, a discovery set of 95 to 100 patients was enrolled, made up of 40 to 45 with ophthalmopathy and some 58 with stable hyperthyroidism. The independent validation cohort included around 19 hyperthyroidism patients plus 17 patients who later progressed from hyperthyroidism to ophthalmopathy. In more than five hyperthyroidism patients, T-cell repertoires of thyroid tissue and blood were compared. After sampling, hyperthyroidism patients received methimazole starting at 30 mg daily, and ophthalmopathy patients received high-dose intravenous methylprednisolone. The investigation overall reported the following: Sample size was not statistically predetermined, and group allocation was not concealed from the investigators. Most expanded thyroid clonotypes with frequency above 0.001 were also detected in blood, suggesting blood repertoires may reflect the thyroid immune response. In validation, the model predicted ophthalmopathy progression with 55% to 71% sensitivity and 72% to 80% specificity; roughly 12 predicted patients were CT-confirmed with GO in a median of roughly 6.8 months. In cross-validation, the 13-signature model distinguished ophthalmopathy from stable hyperthyroidism with almost 90% sensitivity and roughly 81% specificity, and in the test set the corresponding values were around 78% and 73%.

The ophthalmopathy patients had moderately to severely active disease, with a Clinical Activity Score of 3 or higher, a NOSPECS grade of 4 or higher, and a disease duration of less than 3 months. Anyone with other autoimmune diseases, uncontrolled infections, pregnancy or lactation was excluded from the study. Diagnosis relied on clinical symptoms, serum thyroxine, TRAb, thyroid ultrasound and orbital computed tomography. Using Ficoll-Paque density gradient centrifugation, PBMCs were isolated from 9 to 10 ml of fresh peripheral blood. Total RNA was extracted with Trizol reagent and quality-checked on an Agilent 2100 Bioanalyzer. From its cysteine to its phenylalanine, the CDR3 spans 14 amino acids. The sequence is cut down to CDR3 DNA, 42 bases in frame from base 1. A distance of 14 bases separates the germline ends of V and J, which lose 5 bases and 7 bases respectively. In the germline V gene, CDR1 corresponds to SGHDN and CDR2 to FVKESK.

The sample holds many counts of this clonotype. Its antigen is still unknown. No base quality values were provided; no much bigger clone lies one nucleotide off. For repertoire sequencing, TCR beta CDR3 regions were amplified from RNA transcripts. A first-round RT-PCR used HTBI primers with the Qiagen OneStep RT-PCR kit, followed by a second-round multiplex PCR, size selection and purification. Libraries were sequenced paired-end with 100 bp reads on an Illumina HiSeq2000. Per the authors' processing: SOAPnuke was used for read processing, and reads with adapters, uncalled bases, a mean Phred below 15, or no exact constant-primer or identifier match were discarded. High-quality paired reads were merged with COPE v1.2.5. Clonotypes were defined as unique nucleotide sequences and were aligned to IMGT TRB V, D and J references using MiTCR v1.1. The analysis was limited to V-J combinations with a frequency above 0.0001, which together covered 99.2% of repertoires. For each V-J combination, a TCR clonal expansion and chaos score was defined as F50 clonal expansion divided by the chaos observed in the TCRdist matrix. Welch's t-statistics and random forest were used to reduce the features to about a dozen V-J combinations, which were then used as input to a naive Bayes classifier. The Morisita-Horn index was used to measure how similar the thyroid and blood repertoires were. TCRdb passed the public sequencing reads through fastp at Q25 and MiXCR, retaining productive beta sequences. Each entry merges the rows of one CDR3 protein and shows their most common DNA and genes. Here the V and J calls rest on TCRdb's processing, not on the authors' analysis. The sample table lists 300,000 to 350,000 distinct CDR3 sequences, roughly a sixth of them with a count of one. The ten biggest clones cover about 12% of the sample.

Sequenced: peripheral blood. The source is an adult man with Graves' ophthalmopathy. This receptor chain uses TRBV14 and TRBJ1-4; the D gene is perhaps TRBD1, on 5 matching bases. CDR3 reads: CASSFYPRGEKLFF. The nucleotide sequence is given as TGTGCCAGCAGCTTCTACCCGAGGGGTGAAAAACTGTTTTTT.